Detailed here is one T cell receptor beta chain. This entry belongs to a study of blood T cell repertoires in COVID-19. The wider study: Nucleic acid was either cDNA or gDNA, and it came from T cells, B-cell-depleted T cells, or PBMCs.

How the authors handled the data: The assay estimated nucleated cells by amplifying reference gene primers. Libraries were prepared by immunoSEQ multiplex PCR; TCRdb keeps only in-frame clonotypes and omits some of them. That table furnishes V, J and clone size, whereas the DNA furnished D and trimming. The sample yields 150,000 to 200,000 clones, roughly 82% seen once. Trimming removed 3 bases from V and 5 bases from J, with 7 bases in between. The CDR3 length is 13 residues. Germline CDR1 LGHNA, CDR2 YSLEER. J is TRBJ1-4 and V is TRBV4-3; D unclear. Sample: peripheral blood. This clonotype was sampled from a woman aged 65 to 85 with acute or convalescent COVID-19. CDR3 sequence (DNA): TGCGCCAGCAGCCATAAACGGAATGAAAAACTGTTTTTT. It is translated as CASSHKRNEKLFF.